The 10 T cell receptor beta chains below were found in one sample sequenced in a study of molecular identifiers for immune sequencing clone quantification. TCRdb passed the PCR reads through MiXCR, listing each CDR3 protein once. Of about 500,000 distinct CDR3 sequences in the sample, roughly a fifth were seen once. Sequenced sample: naive CD8+ T cells from blood, with Jurkat cell RNA spiked in. Subset given: FACS-sorted CD8+CD4-CCR7+CD45RA+ naive T cells. Receptors originate from a human donor in good health. Some libraries in this study had Jurkat cell RNA spiked in.

Ten or more counts support this clonotype. V is TRBV6-5 and J is TRBJ2-7; a weak D match, TRBD1 (5 bases). The CDR3 spans 12 residues. V shed 6 bases and J shed 3 bases, with 9 bases lying between them. The V gene's germline CDR1 is MNHEY and CDR2 SVGAGI. The CDR3: CASSYQGYEQYF. The CDR3 bases are TGTGCCAGCAGCTACCAGGGCTACGAGCAGTACTTC.

This chain joins TRBV5-6 and TRBJ1-1; 8 bases are shared with TRBD1. V lost 3 bases to trimming and J lost 3 bases; unmatched junction nucleotides: 10. The CDR3 loop spans 16 amino acids. Germline V lookup: CDR1 SGHDT, CDR2 YYEEEE. This chain's CDR3 is CASSSYLTGADTEAFF. DNA of the CDR3: TGTGCCAGCAGCTCTTACTTGACAGGGGCCGACACTGAAGCTTTCTTT.

The sample holds many counts of this clonotype. J is TRBJ2-7 and V is TRBV30; 7 nucleotides align to TRBD1. Germline V lookup: CDR1 GTSNPN, CDR2 SVGIG (reference sequence). There are 13 residues in the CDR3. The trim removed 1 base at V and 3 bases at J, leaving 3 bases unmatched. CDR3 in DNA: TGTGCCTGGAGTGCGACAGGGTTCTACGAGCAGTACTTC. It is translated as CAWSATGFYEQYF.

The chain combines TRBV5-4 with TRBJ2-3; tentatively, D is TRBD1 (5 bases). Trimming left V 2 bases short and J 2 bases short, with 12 bases between. From germline, CDR1 is SGHNT and CDR2 YYREEE (reference sequence). The CDR3 extends over 15 amino acids. The DNA for the CDR3 is TGTGCCAGCAGCTTTCAGGGCGGCTCCACAGATACGCAGTATTTT. Its translation: CASSFQGGSTDTQYF.

This clonotype was found many times. The CDR3: CASSSYQGSGANVLTF. In DNA form, the CDR3 reads TGTGCCAGCAGTTCCTACCAGGGCTCTGGGGCCAACGTCCTGACTTTC. The genes are TRBV27 and TRBJ2-6, with TRBD1 as a possible D gene (5 bases). V lost 4 bases and J 0 bases, leaving 10 bases between the germline ends. The germline CDR1 and CDR2 sequences are MNHEY and SMNVEV (reference sequence). This CDR3 spans 16 amino acids.

This clonotype has ten or more counts. The genes are TRBV6-2 or TRBV6-3 and TRBJ2-3; no clear D. Trimming pared 6 bases from V and 4 bases from J, leaving 2 bases between. The CDR3 covers 10 residues. Germline V lookup: CDR1 MNHEY, CDR2 SVGEGT. The CDR3: CASRSDTQYF. The CDR3 DNA sequence: TGTGCCAGCAGGTCAGATACGCAGTATTTT.

This clonotype was seen a few times. Its ends do not fully match the called genes, so a read error is possible. The rearrangement links TRBV7-9 to TRBJ2-3; D is unresolved. Germline loops: CDR1 SEHNR, CDR2 FQNEAQ (reference sequence). CDR3 size: 12 residues. The CDR3 coding sequence is TGTGCCAGCAGCGCCGGCACAGATACGCTGTATTTT. This translates into CASSAGTDTLYF.

This clonotype came up many times. CDR3 in amino acids: CAWSVGSGQETQYF. The CDR3 DNA reads TGTGCCTGGAGTGTCGGTAGCGGCCAAGAGACCCAGTACTTC. The V gene is TRBV30, the J gene TRBJ2-5; D possibly corresponds to TRBD2 (6 bases). Trimming removed 0 bases from V and 1 base from J, with 9 bases in between. Looked up from germline, CDR1 is GTSNPN and CDR2 is SVGIG (reference sequence). The CDR3 totals 14 residues.

Here the CDR3 reads CASSIDWTGPTEAFF. The DNA of the CDR3 is TGTGCCAGTAGTATAGACTGGACAGGACCCACTGAAGCTTTCTTT. The chain links TRBV19 to TRBJ1-1, with 7 bases aligning to TRBD1. Per germline, CDR1 LNHDA and CDR2 SQIVND (reference sequence). Germline trimming cut 0 bases from V and 4 bases from J; bases unmatched to any gene: 5. There are 15 residues in the CDR3.

This clonotype was detected ten times or more. J is TRBJ2-7 and V is TRBV20-1; TRBD2 might be the D (6 bases). Germline V gene data show CDR1 as DFQATT and CDR2 as SNEGSKA (reference sequence). The CDR3 loop spans 13 amino acids. V was clipped by 6 bases and J by 7 bases, with 19 bases between them. Here the CDR3 DNA reads TGCAGTGCCAACCACGCGGGGCCCCCGGAGCAGTACTTC. This encodes CSANHAGPPEQYF.